This paragraph covers one T cell receptor beta chain sequence. Going by frequency, this clonotype is large (0.1 to 1%); no count is logged. The antigen it binds to is not known. The source of the sample is a study of CD8 T cells in cerebrospinal fluid in Alzheimer's disease (dated by TCRdb to the early 2020s). For the study in its entirety: CSF T cell clonal expansion was assessed with two single-cell approaches: plate-based nested PCR sequencing and droplet-based sequencing. Whether clonally expanded T cells were present in cerebrospinal fluid from healthy elderly individuals and from patients with neurodegenerative disease was tested. In the droplet-based CSF analysis comparing patients with controls, there were 10 or so healthy controls (around 11,000 cells) and 10 or so patients with MCI or Alzheimer's disease (around 10,000 cells). CSF gene-expression analysis, which included Parkinson's disease patients, covered about 26 samples in total. General conclusions and limits of the study: The largest CSF clone made up a higher percentage of TCRs in patients with MCI or Alzheimer's disease than in controls. When the data were pooled, 4 of 6 Alzheimer's patients but only 1 of 10 healthy subjects had a highly expanded clone, defined as one making up at least 3% of TCRs. It was cautioned by the authors that a causal link between EBV and Alzheimer's disease is not established by the detection of EBV-specific TCRs in CSF. The overall clonality comparison included only samples with detectable clones (about 11 healthy, 5 MCI, 5 AD, 6 PD). The EBV-specific clones were neither the most highly expanded clones nor enriched among patients.

Libraries were prepared through 10x single-cell sequencing. 10X Genomics single-cell V(D)J and 5' gene-expression libraries were used to profile CSF cells. An Illumina NextSeq550 was used to sequence CSF single-cell TCR libraries. For the original study's pipeline: After V(D)J reads were mapped to the vdj-GRCh38 alts ensemble 2.0.0 reference, the Cell Ranger vdj pipeline was used to analyse the reads. Clonotypes were defined as cell barcodes sharing the same set of productive CDR3 nucleotide sequences. To link clonality with transcriptional profiles, clonotype information was added to the Seurat v3.0 gene-expression metadata. Any CSF cell with more than 1,800 genes, more than 7,500 UMIs or more than 10% mitochondrial reads was excluded. To identify TCRs with known antigen specificity, CDR3-beta sequences were compared against VDJdb. The network analysis of clone sharing was performed with the R package qgraph and was limited to TCRs that had complete alpha and beta chains. Based on TCRdb reprocessing of the reads, there is one entry per CDR3 protein sequence, and DNA is missing. The V and J calls shown here were made by TCRdb, not taken from the authors' results. The record for this sample contains roughly 1,200 distinct CDR3 sequences. Roughly 7.8% of the sample lies in the top ten.

Acute infectious disease was absent in all participants, and all participants were in good physical condition. Neurodegeneration in patients was confirmed using biomarkers including neurofilament, amyloid-beta and tau. For droplet-based sequencing, live CSF cells were sorted using a live/dead marker. CSF was obtained by lumbar puncture, and immune cells were pelleted by centrifugation at 300g. CSF samples were checked for red blood cells, and any sample contaminated with blood was excluded. CSF cells were cryopreserved in freezing medium, frozen overnight at -80 degrees C, and subsequently stored in liquid nitrogen. Before analysis, CSF samples were kept in storage for less than seven months. CDR1 and CDR2 (SGHTA, FQGNSA) derive from the germline V gene. There are 19 amino acids in the CDR3, from cysteine to phenylalanine inclusive. No DNA appears here.

The chain employs TRBV7-2 and TRBJ1-1. The sample taken for sequencing was cerebrospinal fluid. The sequence came from a human donor with Alzheimer's disease. For the CDR3, the sequence is CASSLPTDIRSRQNTEAFF.